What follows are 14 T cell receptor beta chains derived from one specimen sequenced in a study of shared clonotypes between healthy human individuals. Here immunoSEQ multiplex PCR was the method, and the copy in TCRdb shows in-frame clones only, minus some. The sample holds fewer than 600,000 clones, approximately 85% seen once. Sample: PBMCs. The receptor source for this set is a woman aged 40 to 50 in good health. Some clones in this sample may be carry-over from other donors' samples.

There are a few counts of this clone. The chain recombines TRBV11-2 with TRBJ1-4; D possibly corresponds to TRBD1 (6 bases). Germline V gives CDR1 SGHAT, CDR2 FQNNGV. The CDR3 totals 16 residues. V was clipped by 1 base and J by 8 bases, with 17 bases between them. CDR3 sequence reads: CASSLGRAGEREKLFF. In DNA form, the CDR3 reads TGTGCCAGCAGCTTAGGACGTGCAGGGGAGAGGGAAAAACTGTTTTTT.

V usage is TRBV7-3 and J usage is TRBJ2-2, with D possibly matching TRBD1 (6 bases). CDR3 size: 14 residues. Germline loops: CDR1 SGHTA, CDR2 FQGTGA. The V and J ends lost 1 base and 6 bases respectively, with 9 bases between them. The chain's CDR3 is CASSLIEGAGELFF. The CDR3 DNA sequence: TGTGCCAGCAGCTTAATAGAGGGGGCCGGGGAGCTGTTTTTT.

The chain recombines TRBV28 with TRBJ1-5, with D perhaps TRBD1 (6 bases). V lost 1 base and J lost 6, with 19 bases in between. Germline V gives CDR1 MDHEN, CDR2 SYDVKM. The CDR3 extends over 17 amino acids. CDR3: CASSLLGSRGAAQPQHF. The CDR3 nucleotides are TGTGCCAGCAGTTTATTGGGGTCGCGGGGGGCCGCTCAGCCCCAGCATTTT.

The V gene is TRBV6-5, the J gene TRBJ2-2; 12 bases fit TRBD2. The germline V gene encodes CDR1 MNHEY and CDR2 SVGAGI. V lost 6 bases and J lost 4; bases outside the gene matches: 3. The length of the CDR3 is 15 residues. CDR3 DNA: TGTGCCAGCAGCCTACTAGCGGGAGGCACCGGGGAGCTGTTTTTT. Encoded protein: CASSLLAGGTGELFF.

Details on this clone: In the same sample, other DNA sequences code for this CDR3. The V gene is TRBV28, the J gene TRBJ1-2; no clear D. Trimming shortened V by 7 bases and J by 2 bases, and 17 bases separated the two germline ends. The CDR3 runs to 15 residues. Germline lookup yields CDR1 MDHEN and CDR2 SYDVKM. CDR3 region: CASIHPTGDNYGYTF. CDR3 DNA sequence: TGTGCCAGCATCCATCCGACGGGAGACAACTATGGCTACACCTTC.

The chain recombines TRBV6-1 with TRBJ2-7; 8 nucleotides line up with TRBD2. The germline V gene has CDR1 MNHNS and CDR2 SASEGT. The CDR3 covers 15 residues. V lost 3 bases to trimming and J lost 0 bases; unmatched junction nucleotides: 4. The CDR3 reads CASSDVTSGSYEQYF. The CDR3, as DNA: TGTGCCAGCAGTGACGTCACTAGCGGCTCCTACGAGCAGTACTTC.

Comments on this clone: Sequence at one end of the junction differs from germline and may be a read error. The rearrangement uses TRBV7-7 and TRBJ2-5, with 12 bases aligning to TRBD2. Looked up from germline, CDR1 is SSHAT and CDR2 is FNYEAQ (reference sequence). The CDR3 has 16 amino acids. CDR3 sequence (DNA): TGTGCTAGCAGCGTCGGACTAGCGGGGCCACAAGAGACCCAGTACTTC. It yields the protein CASSVGLAGPQETQYF.

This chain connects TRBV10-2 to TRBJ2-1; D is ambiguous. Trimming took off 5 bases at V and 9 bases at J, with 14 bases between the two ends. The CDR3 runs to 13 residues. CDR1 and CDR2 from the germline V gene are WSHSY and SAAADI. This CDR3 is CASSNWERVEQFF. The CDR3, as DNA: TGCGCCAGCAGTAACTGGGAAAGAGTTGAGCAGTTCTTC.

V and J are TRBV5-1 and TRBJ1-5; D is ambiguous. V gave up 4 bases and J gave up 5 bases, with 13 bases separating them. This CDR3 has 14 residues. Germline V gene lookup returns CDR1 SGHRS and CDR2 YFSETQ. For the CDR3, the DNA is TGCGCCAGCAGCCCGGACGGCCTCTATCAGCCCCAGCATTTT. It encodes CASSPDGLYQPQHF.

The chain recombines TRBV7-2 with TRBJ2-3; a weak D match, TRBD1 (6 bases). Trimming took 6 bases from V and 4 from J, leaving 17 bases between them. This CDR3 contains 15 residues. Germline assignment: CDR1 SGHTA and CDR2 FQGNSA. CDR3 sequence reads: CASSKFGQRADTQYF. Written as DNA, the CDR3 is TGTGCCAGCAGTAAATTTGGACAGAGGGCAGATACGCAGTATTTT.

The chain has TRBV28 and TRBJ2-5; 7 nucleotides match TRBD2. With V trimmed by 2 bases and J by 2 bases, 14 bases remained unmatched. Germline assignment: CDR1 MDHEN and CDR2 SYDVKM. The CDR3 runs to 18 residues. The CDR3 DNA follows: TGTGCCAGCAGTTTACCCGGGGTAGCGGGTAATTTTCAAGAGACCCAGTACTTC. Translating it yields CASSLPGVAGNFQETQYF.

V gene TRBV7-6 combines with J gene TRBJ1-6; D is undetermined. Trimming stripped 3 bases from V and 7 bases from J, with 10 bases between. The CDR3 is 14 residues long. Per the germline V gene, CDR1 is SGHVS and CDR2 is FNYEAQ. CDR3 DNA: TGTGCCAGCAGCTTCGACGGCCTGAATTCACCCCTCCACTTT. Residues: CASSFDGLNSPLHF.

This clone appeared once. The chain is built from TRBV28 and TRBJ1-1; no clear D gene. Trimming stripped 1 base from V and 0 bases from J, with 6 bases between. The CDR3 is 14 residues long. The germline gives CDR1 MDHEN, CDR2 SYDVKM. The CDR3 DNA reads TGTGCCAGCAGTTTATTCAGCTTGAACACTGAAGCTTTCTTT. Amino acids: CASSLFSLNTEAFF.

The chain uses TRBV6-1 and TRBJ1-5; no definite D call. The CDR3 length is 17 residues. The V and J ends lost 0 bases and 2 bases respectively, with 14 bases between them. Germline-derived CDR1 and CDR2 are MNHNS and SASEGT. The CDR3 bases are TGTGCCAGCAGTGAAGCGTTCACACGAAGGGGCAATCAGCCCCAGCATTTT. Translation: CASSEAFTRRGNQPQHF.